This T cell receptor (beta chain) was found in a study of shared clonotypes between healthy human individuals. Some clones are missing from TCRdb's copy, which holds only in-frame ones; the method was immunoSEQ multiplex PCR. This sample has about 2.1 million clones, with about 92% found just once. Terminally differentiated effector memory CD45RA+ cells were left out of the naive CD8 fraction, which was CD45RO-negative and positively selected for CCR7. CDR3 size: 11 residues. V was shortened by 10 bases and J by 2 bases, with 6 bases between the two germline ends. The V gene's germline CDR1 is MGHDK and CDR2 SYGVNS.

The receptor's source is a man younger than 35 in good health. Some clones in this sample may be carry-over from other donors' samples. The V call is TRBV25-1, the J call TRBJ2-1; D remains unclear. The sample taken for sequencing was naive CD8+ T cells from PBMCs. The CDR3 is CATAAYNEQFF. The CDR3 coding sequence is TGTGCCACTGCCGCCTACAATGAGCAGTTCTTC.